These 14 T cell receptor beta chains were sequenced from one sample in a study of blood T cell repertoires in COVID-19. The table came from immunoSEQ multiplex PCR; TCRdb's copy has only in-frame clones and leaves some out. The top ten hold 3% to 4.5% of the sample, which has about 220,000 clones, roughly 85% seen once. Specimen: PBMCs or T cells enriched from blood (not recorded which). These receptors came from a woman in her forties with acute COVID-19.

The genes are TRBV9 and TRBJ2-4; D perhaps matches TRBD2 (7 bases). CDR1 is SGDLS and CDR2 is YYNGEE in the germline V gene. V was trimmed by 2 bases and J by 5 bases, leaving 23 bases between them. The CDR3 length is 18 residues. DNA for the CDR3: TGTGCCAGCAGCGTCGGGGGCGGCACTCTGGGAGGGCAAAACATTCAGTACTTC. Amino acids: CASSVGGGTLGGQNIQYF.

The rearrangement uses TRBV7-2 and TRBJ1-1; TRBD1 matches at 7 bases. CDR3 length equals 13 residues. Unmatched junction bases numbered 10, after V lost 5 bases and J lost 10 bases. Germline V CDR1 and CDR2: SGHTA, FQGNSA. This chain's CDR3 is CASSPRDSWAAFF. For the CDR3, the DNA is TGTGCCAGCAGCCCCCGGGACAGTTGGGCAGCTTTCTTT.

This clone was recorded only once. The chain uses TRBV4-2 and TRBJ1-1; a weak D match, TRBD1 (6 bases). In germline, CDR1 is LGHNA, CDR2 YNFKEQ. The CDR3 is made up of 14 amino acids. V shed 4 bases and J shed 5 bases, with 14 bases lying between them. The CDR3 coding sequence is TGTGCCAGCAGCCGGGACATCCTTTGGACTGAAGCTTTCTTT. Its translation: CASSRDILWTEAFF.

The chain couples TRBV29-1 to TRBJ1-2, with D possibly TRBD1 on 6 matching bases. V was cut by 2 bases and J by 1 base, with 8 bases left in between. Germline CDR1 and CDR2: SQVTM and ANQGSEA. This CDR3 is built from 13 residues. CDR3 nucleotide sequence: TGCAGCGTTGAATACAGGGATAACTATGGCTACACCTTC. Translation: CSVEYRDNYGYTF.

J is TRBJ1-2 and V is TRBV27; 8 bases map to TRBD1. The CDR3 loop spans 14 amino acids. Trimming at V came to 2 bases and at J to 4 bases, leaving 3 bases not matched to a gene. The V gene's germline CDR1 is MNHEY and CDR2 SMNVEV (reference sequence). The CDR3 loop reads CASSLGQGIYGYTF. The CDR3 DNA reads TGTGCCAGCAGTTTAGGACAGGGTATCTATGGCTACACCTTC.

This rearrangement joins TRBV6-2 or TRBV6-3 to TRBJ2-1; 9 bases agree with TRBD2. The J segment lost 3 bases and the V segment lost 2 bases, leaving 8 bases of the junction unmatched. CDR3 length: 17 residues. Per germline, CDR1 MNHEY and CDR2 SVGEGT. The CDR3, as DNA: TGTGCCAGCAGTTACGGAGGCGGGGGGGCCTTCTACAATGAGCAGTTCTTC. This encodes CASSYGGGGAFYNEQFF.

The chain carries TRBV5-1 and TRBJ2-5; perhaps TRBD2 as D (6 bases). The CDR3 runs to 13 residues. V was shortened by 4 bases and J by 5 bases, with 12 bases between the two germline ends. The V gene's germline CDR1 is SGHRS and CDR2 YFSETQ. The CDR3: CASSTRDFETQYF. The CDR3 bases are TGCGCCAGCAGCACCCGGGACTTCGAGACCCAGTACTTC.

The chain joins TRBV7-9 to TRBJ1-1; a weak D match, TRBD1 (5 bases). Trimming removed 5 bases at V and 1 base at J, with 11 bases between. The germline V gene encodes CDR1 SEHNR and CDR2 FQNEAQ (reference sequence). The CDR3 is made up of 14 amino acids. CDR3 in DNA: TGTGCCAGCAGCCAAAGCAGGGCGAACACTGAAGCTTTCTTT. Translating it yields CASSQSRANTEAFF.

This clone was observed a single time. J is TRBJ2-1 and V is TRBV19, with 9 bases that match TRBD2. The CDR3 spans 14 residues. Trimming cost V 6 bases and J 7 bases; bases outside gene matches: 7. Germline V CDR1 and CDR2: LNHDA, SQIVND (reference sequence). CDR3 in amino acids: CASRESGGRNEQFF. The CDR3 region has the DNA TGTGCCAGTAGAGAAAGCGGGGGGAGAAATGAGCAGTTCTTC.

The chain carries TRBV7-3 and TRBJ2-1; D unclear. V was pared by 4 bases and J by 4 bases, with 8 bases between. This CDR3 has 13 amino acids. Germline V CDR1 and CDR2: SGHTA, FQGTGA. The CDR3 sequence: CASSSRLYNEQFF. CDR3 bases: TGTGCCAGCAGCTCAAGACTGTACAATGAGCAGTTCTTC.

J is TRBJ2-2 and V is TRBV5-6; 8 bases agree with TRBD1. The length of the CDR3 is 16 residues. After removal of 1 base from V and 5 bases from J, the junction contained 7 bases not matched to a gene. Per the germline V gene, CDR1 is SGHDT and CDR2 is YYEEEE. The CDR3 bases are TGTGCCAGCAGCTTGAGGCAGGGGGCAGAGACCGGGGAGCTGTTTTTT. Its translation is CASSLRQGAETGELFF. The entire variable domain, with the rest obtained from reference TRBV5-6 and TRBJ2-2, is as follows: DAGVTQSPTHLIKTRGQQVTLRCSPKSGHDTVSWYQQALGQGPQFIFQYYEEEERQRGNFPDRFSGHQFPNYSSELNVNALLLGDSALYLCASSLRQGAETGELFFGEGSRLTVL.

The V and J genes are TRBV12-3 or TRBV12-4 and TRBJ2-4; TRBD2 matches at 8 bases. The CDR3 is made up of 13 amino acids. V gave up 6 bases and J gave up 8 bases; unmatched junction bases: 6. The CDR3, as DNA: TGTGCCAGCAGCGATAGCGGGGAGGACATTCAGTACTTC. It specifies CASSDSGEDIQYF.

This clone came up many times. The chain carries TRBV30 and TRBJ2-7; 8 bases agree with TRBD1. After removal of 0 bases from V and 7 bases from J, the junction contained 8 bases not matched to a gene. Germline CDR1 is GTSNPN and CDR2 is SVGIG (reference sequence). The CDR3 totals 14 residues. The CDR3 sequence: CAWSVPRGRGEQYV. DNA of the CDR3: TGTGCCTGGAGTGTACCCAGGGGGCGTGGGGAGCAGTACGTC.

Only one count was recorded for this clone. The genes are TRBV7-6 and TRBJ2-3, with 15 bases aligning to TRBD2. V was pared by 5 bases and J by 5 bases, with 14 bases of the junction left unmatched. Germline V gene lookup returns CDR1 SGHVS and CDR2 FNYEAQ. The CDR3 totals 19 residues. The CDR3 sequence: CASSRTSGGAIGEEDTQYF. The CDR3 DNA sequence: TGTGCCAGCAGCCGGACTAGCGGGGGGGCCATAGGAGAAGAAGATACGCAGTATTTT.